The 3 T cell receptor beta chains below all came from one sample that was sequenced in a study of shared clonotypes between healthy human individuals. TCRdb keeps only in-frame clones here, not all; method: immunoSEQ multiplex PCR. Of over a million clones listed, 65% to 80% are singletons. The specimen sequenced was memory CD4+ T cells sorted from blood. Subset noted: CD45RA-negative fraction. The receptors were sampled from a man younger than 35 in good health.

The chain uses TRBV9 and TRBJ2-1, with 9 bases matching TRBD2. V dropped 0 bases and J dropped 8; count of bases not matched to a gene: 6. The CDR3 loop spans 15 amino acids. Germline lookup yields CDR1 SGDLS and CDR2 YYNGEE. In nucleotides, the CDR3 is TGTGCCAGCAGCGTAGTGCTAGCGGGGATTGATGAGCAGTTCTTC. Its protein is CASSVVLAGIDEQFF.

The chain links TRBV6-5 to TRBJ2-5, with D perhaps TRBD1 or TRBD2 (5 bases each). The CDR3 length is 15 residues. V shed 4 bases and J shed 5 bases, with 17 bases lying between them. From germline, CDR1 is MNHEY and CDR2 SVGAGI. The CDR3 here is CASSSRASGGETQYF. For the CDR3, the DNA is TGTGCCAGCAGTTCCAGGGCCTCCGGCGGGGAGACCCAGTACTTC.

This clone was counted a few times. The chain employs TRBV19 and TRBJ1-5; the match to TRBD1 covers 7 bases. Germline V lookup: CDR1 LNHDA, CDR2 SQIVND (reference sequence). With 4 bases clipped from V and 4 bases from J, the junction kept 1 base outside the gene matches. The CDR3 contains 13 residues. The CDR3 spells CASSTTGNQPQHF. The CDR3 nucleotides read TGTGCCAGTAGTACGACAGGGAATCAGCCCCAGCATTTT.